This T cell receptor beta chain appears in the sequencing data of a study of T-cell reconstitution after alpha-beta-depleted transplantation in children. The CDR3 consists of 14 residues. Germline-derived CDR1 and CDR2 are SNHLY and FYNNEI. The ends were cut back, 6 bases at V and 7 bases at J, with 19 bases in the middle. Study-wide points: The origin of high day-60 TCRbeta diversity in some patients lay in surviving recipient T cells and thymic progenitors. A year post-transplant, T-cell counts and diversity derived mostly from newly produced T cells.

Unique molecular identifiers featured in how the TCRbeta library was prepared. Each CDR3 protein gets one entry after TCRdb re-called the PCR reads with MiXCR. The table lists about 830,000 distinct CDR3 sequences, 16% of them singletons. This clonotype was seen only a few times. What it binds is unknown. The chain recombines TRBV2 with TRBJ2-7; possibly TRBD1 or TRBD2 for D (5 bases each). This specimen was PBMCs, mostly from graft donor cells, taken 360 days after TCRalphabeta/CD19-depleted stem cell transplant. The source is a male patient between 5 and 17 years old who had a stem cell transplant for acute lymphoblastic leukemia, so the T cells may come from the graft donor. The CDR3: CASSSGTPMGEQYF. CDR3 DNA sequence: TGTGCCAGCAGCTCCGGGACGCCTATGGGGGAGCAGTACTTC. Supplemented by reference TRBV2 and TRBJ2-7, the full variable domain reads EPEVTQTPSHQVTQMGQEVILRCVPISNHLYFYWYRQILGQKVEFLVSFYNNEISEKSEIFDDQFSVERPDGSNFTLKIRSTKLEDSAMYFCASSSGTPMGEQYFGPGTRLTVT.